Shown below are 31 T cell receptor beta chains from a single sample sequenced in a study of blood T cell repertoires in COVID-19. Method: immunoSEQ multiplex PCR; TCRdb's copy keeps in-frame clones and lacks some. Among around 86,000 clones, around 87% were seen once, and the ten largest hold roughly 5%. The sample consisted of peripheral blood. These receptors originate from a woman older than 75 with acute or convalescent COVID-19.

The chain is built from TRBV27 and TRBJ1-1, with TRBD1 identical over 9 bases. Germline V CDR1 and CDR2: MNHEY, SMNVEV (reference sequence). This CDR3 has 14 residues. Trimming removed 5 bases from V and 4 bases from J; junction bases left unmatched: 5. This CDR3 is CASSPRDRATEAFF. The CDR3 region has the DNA TGTGCCAGCAGTCCCCGGGACAGGGCCACTGAAGCTTTCTTT.

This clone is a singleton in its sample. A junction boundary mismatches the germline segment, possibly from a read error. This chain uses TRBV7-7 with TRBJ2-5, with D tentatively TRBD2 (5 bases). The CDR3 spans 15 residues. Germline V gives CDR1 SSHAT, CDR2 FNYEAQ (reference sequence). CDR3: CASSQTLRDQETQYF. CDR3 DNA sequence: TGTGCTAGCAGTCAAACCCTTCGGGATCAAGAGACCCAGTACTTC.

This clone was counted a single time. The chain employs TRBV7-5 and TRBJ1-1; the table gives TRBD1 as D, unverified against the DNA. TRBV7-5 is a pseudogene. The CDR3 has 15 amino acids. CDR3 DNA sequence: TGTGCCAGAAGCTACGAGGGGGCGCGGGACACTGAAGCTTTCTTT. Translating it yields CARSYEGARDTEAFF.

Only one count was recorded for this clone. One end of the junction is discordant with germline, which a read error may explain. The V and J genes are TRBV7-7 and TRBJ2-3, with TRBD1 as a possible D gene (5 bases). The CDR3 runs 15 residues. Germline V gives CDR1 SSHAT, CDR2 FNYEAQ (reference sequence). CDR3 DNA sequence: TGTGCTAGCAGCCGGACCGACAGCAGCACAGATACGCAGTATTTT. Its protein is CASSRTDSSTDTQYF.

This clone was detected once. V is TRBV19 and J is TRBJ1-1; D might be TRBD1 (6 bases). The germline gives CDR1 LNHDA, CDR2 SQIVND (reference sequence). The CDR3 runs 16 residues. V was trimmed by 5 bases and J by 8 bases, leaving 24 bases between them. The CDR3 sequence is CASSLSQTGHGSEAFF. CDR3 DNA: TGTGCCAGTAGTTTATCCCAGACGGGACACGGATCGGAAGCTTTCTTT.

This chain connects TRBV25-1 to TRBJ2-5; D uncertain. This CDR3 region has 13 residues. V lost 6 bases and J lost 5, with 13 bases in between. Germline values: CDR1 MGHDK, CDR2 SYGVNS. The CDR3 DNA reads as TGTGCCAGCAGCTCTCCCCCCCGGGAGACCCAGTACTTC. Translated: CASSSPPRETQYF.

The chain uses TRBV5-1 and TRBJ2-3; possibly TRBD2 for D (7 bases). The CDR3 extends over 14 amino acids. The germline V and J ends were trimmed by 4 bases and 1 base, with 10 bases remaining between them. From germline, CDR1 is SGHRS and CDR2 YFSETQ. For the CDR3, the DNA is TGCGCCAGCAGCCCGGGGGGCGGCACAGATACGCAGTATTTT. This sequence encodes CASSPGGGTDTQYF. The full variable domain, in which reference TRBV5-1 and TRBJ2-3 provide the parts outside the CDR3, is KAGVTQTPRYLIKTRGQQVTLSCSPISGHRSVSWYQQTPGQGLQFLFEYFSETQRNKGNFPGRFSGRQFSNSRSEMNVSTLELGDSALYLCASSPGGGTDTQYFGPGTRLTVL.

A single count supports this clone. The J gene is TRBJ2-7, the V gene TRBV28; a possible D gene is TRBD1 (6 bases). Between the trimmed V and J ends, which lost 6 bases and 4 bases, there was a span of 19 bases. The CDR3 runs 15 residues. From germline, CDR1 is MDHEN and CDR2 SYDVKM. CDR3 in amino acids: CASSPHRTALYEQYF. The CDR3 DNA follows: TGTGCCAGCAGCCCCCATCGGACAGCGCTTTACGAGCAGTACTTC.

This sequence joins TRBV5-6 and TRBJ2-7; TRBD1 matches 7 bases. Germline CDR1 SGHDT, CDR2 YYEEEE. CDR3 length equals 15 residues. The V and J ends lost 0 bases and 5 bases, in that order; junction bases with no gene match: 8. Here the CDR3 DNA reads TGTGCCAGCAGCTTGGTGGGACAGCGTCGGGACGAGCAGTACTTC. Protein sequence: CASSLVGQRRDEQYF.

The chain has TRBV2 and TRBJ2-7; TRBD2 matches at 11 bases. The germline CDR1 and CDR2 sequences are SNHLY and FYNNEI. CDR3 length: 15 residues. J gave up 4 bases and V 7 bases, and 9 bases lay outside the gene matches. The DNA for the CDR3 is TGTGCCAGCAAGGAGACTAGCGGGGTACAATACGAGCAGTACTTC. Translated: CASKETSGVQYEQYF.

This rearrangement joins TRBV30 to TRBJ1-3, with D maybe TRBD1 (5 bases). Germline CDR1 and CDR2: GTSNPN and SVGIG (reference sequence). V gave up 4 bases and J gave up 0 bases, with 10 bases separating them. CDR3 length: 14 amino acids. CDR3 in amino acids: CAWTGQASGNTIYF. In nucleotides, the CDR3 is TGTGCCTGGACAGGGCAGGCCTCTGGAAACACCATATATTTT.

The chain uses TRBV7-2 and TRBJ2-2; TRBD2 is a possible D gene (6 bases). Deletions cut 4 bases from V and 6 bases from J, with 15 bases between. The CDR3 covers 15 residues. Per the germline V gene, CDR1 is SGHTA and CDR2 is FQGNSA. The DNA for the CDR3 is TGTGCCAGCAGCTCTGACGCGGGATTAGCCGGGGAGCTGTTTTTT. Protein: CASSSDAGLAGELFF. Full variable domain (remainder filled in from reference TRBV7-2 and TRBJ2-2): GAGVSQSPSNKVTEKGKDVELRCDPISGHTALYWYRQSLGQGLEFLIYFQGNSAPDKSGLPSDRFSAERTGGSVSTLTIQRTQQEDSAVYLCASSSDAGLAGELFFGEGSRLTVL.

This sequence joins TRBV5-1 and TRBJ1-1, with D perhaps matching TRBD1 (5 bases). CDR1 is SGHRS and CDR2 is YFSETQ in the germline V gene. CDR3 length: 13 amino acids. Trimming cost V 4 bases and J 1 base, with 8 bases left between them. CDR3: CASSGRENTEAFF. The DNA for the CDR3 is TGCGCCAGCAGCGGCAGGGAGAACACTGAAGCTTTCTTT.

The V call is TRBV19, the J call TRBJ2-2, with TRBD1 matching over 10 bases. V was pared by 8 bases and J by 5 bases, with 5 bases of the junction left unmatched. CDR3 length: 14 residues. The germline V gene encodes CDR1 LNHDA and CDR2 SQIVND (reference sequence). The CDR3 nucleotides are TGTGCCAGTCGGGACAGGGGAGGGACCGGGGAGCTGTTTTTT. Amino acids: CASRDRGGTGELFF. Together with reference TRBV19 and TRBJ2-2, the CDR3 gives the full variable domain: DGGITQSPKYLFRKEGQNVTLSCEQNLNHDAMYWYRQDPGQGLRLIYYSQIVNDFQKGDIAEGYSVSREKKESFPLTVTSAQKNPTAFYLCASRDRGGTGELFFGEGSRLTVL.

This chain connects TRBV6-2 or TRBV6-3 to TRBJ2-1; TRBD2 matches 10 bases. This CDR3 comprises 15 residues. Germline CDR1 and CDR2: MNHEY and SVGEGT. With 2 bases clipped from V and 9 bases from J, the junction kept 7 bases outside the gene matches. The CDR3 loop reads CASSYIAGGEGEQFF. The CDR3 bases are TGTGCCAGCAGTTACATAGCGGGGGGCGAGGGTGAGCAGTTCTTC.

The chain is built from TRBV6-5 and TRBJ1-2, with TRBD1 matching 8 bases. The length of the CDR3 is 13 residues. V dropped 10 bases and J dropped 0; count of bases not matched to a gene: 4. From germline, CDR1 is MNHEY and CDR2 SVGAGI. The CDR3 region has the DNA TGTGCCACAGGACAGGGAGCTAACTATGGCTACACCTTC. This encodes CATGQGANYGYTF.

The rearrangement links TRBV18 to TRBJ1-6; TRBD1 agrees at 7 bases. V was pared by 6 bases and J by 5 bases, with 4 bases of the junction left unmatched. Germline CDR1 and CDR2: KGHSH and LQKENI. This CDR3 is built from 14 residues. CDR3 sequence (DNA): TGTGCCAGCTCCTCGGGACAGAATAATTCACCCCTCCACTTT. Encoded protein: CASSSGQNNSPLHF.

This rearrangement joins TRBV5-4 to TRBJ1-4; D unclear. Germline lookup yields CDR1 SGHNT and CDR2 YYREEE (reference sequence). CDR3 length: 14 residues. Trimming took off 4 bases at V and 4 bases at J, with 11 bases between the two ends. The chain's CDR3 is CASSTTGSNEKLFF. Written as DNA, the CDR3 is TGTGCCAGCAGCACTACGGGGAGTAATGAAAAACTGTTTTTT.

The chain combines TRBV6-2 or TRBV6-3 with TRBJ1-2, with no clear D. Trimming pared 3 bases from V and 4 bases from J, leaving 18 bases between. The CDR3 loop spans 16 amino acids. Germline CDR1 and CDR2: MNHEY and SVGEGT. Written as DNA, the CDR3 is TGTGCCAGCAGTTATAATCCCGCCCGCGCCTTCTATGGCTACACCTTC. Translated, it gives CASSYNPARAFYGYTF.

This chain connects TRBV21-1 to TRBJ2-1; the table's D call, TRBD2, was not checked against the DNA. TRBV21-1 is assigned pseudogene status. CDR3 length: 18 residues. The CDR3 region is CASSLPSGLAVAYNEQFF. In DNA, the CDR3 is TGTGCCAGCAGCCTACCGTCGGGACTAGCGGTGGCCTACAATGAGCAGTTCTTC.

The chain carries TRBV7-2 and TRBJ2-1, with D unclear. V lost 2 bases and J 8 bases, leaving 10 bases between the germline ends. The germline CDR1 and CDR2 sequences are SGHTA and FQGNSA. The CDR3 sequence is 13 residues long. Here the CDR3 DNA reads TGTGCCAGCAGCTTAAGCGATACGCATGAGCAGTTCTTC. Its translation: CASSLSDTHEQFF. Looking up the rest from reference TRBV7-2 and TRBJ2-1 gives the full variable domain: GAGVSQSPSNKVTEKGKDVELRCDPISGHTALYWYRQSLGQGLEFLIYFQGNSAPDKSGLPSDRFSAERTGGSVSTLTIQRTQQEDSAVYLCASSLSDTHEQFFGPGTRLTVL.

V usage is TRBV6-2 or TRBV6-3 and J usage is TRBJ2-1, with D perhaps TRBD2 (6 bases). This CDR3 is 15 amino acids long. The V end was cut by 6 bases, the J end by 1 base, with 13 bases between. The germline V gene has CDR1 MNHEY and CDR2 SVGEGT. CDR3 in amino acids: CASSPGGPSYNEQFF. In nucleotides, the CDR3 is TGTGCCAGCAGCCCCGGGGGTCCTTCCTACAATGAGCAGTTCTTC.

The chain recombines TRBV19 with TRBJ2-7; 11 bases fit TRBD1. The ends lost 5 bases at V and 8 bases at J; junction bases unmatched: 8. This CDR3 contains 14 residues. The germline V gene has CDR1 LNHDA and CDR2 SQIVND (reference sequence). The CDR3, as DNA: TGTGCCAGTAGTCCCCTGGGGACAGGGGGGCAGCAGTACTTC. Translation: CASSPLGTGGQQYF.

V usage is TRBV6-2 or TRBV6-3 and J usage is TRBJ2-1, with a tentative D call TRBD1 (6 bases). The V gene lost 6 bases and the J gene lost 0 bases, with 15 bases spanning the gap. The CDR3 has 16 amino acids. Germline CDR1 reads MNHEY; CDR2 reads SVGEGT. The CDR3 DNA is TGTGCCAGCAGCACGAGGACAGCCGTCTCCTACAATGAGCAGTTCTTC. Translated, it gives CASSTRTAVSYNEQFF.

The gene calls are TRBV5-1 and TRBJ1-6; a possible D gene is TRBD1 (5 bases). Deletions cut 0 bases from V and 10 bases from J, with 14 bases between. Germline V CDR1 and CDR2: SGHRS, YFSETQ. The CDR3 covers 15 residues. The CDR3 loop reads CASSLEGRVYSPLHF. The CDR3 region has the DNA TGCGCCAGCAGCTTGGAGGGCAGGGTCTACTCACCCCTCCACTTT.

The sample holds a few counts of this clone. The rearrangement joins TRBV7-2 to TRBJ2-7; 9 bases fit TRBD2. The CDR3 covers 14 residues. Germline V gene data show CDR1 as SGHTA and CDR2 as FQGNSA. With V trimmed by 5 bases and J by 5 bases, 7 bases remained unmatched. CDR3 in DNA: TGTGCCAGCAGCCTGCGCGGGGGGGCCCACGAGCAGTACTTC. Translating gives CASSLRGGAHEQYF.

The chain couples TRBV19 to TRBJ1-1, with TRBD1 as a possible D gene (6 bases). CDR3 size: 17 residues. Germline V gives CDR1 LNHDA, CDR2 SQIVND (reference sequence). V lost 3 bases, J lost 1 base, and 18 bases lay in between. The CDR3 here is CASSIRPGAARNTEAFF. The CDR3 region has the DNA TGTGCCAGTAGTATCCGGCCAGGGGCCGCCCGGAACACTGAAGCTTTCTTT.

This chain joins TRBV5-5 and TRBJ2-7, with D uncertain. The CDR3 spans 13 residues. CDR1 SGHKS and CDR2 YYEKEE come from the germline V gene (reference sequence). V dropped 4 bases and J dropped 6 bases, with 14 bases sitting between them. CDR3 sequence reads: CASSRPSGLEQYF. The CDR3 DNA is TGTGCCAGCAGCAGACCCTCGGGTCTCGAGCAGTACTTC. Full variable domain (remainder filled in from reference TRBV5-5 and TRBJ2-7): DAGVTQSPTHLIKTRGQQVTLRCSPISGHKSVSWYQQVLGQGPQFIFQYYEKEERGRGNFPDRFSARQFPNYSSELNVNALLLGDSALYLCASSRPSGLEQYFGPGTRLTVT.

The CDR3, as DNA: TGTGCCAGCAGCTTGGAAGCGGGGGGCCCGATCTCCTACAATGAGCAGTTCTTC. As protein: CASSLEAGGPISYNEQFF. The genes are TRBV5-5 and TRBJ2-1, with 9 bases matching TRBD2. With 0 bases clipped from V and 0 bases from J, the junction kept 7 bases outside the gene matches. Germline CDR1 and CDR2: SGHKS and YYEKEE (reference sequence). This CDR3 spans 18 amino acids.

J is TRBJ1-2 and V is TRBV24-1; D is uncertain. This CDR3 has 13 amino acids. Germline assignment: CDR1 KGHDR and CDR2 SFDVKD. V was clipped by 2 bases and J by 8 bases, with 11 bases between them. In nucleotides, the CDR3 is TGTGCCACCAGTGATTCTTACAGAACGGGCTACACCTTC. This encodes CATSDSYRTGYTF.

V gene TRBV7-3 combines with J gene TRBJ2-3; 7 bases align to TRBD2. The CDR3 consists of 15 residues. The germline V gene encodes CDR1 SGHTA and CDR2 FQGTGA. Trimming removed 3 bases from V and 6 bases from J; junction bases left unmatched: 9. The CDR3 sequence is CASSFRGRGGDTQYF. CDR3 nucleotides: TGTGCCAGCAGCTTCCGAGGGAGGGGCGGGGATACGCAGTATTTT.